The present T cell receptor (beta chain) was sequenced within a study of blood T cell repertoires in COVID-19. For the study at large: The study drew acute and convalescent COVID-19 samples from the United States, Italy and Spain. Sample material is recorded as cDNA or gDNA derived from T cells, B-cell-depleted T cells, or PBMCs.

Study processing details: Reference gene primer amplification gave nucleated cell count estimates. The protocol was immunoSEQ multiplex PCR, while the TCRdb copy is restricted to in-frame clones and leaves out a portion. V and J calls and clone size come straight from that table; D and trimming were deduced from the DNA. This table holds fewer than 70,000 clones, more than 85% found once. The CDR3 has 15 residues. The V gene lost 2 bases and the J gene lost 3 bases, with 13 bases spanning the gap. Germline lookup yields CDR1 LNHDA and CDR2 SQIVND (reference sequence). This TCR came from a man between 50 and 59 years old with active COVID-19. Specimen: peripheral blood. The chain uses TRBV19 and TRBJ1-1; maybe TRBD1 (6 bases). The CDR3 sequence is CASSISTGQHTEAFF. As DNA, the CDR3 is TGTGCCAGTAGTATAAGTACTGGACAGCACACTGAAGCTTTCTTT.